The next 17 T cell receptor beta chains were all read from a single sample in a study of T cells in Graves' hyperthyroidism and ophthalmopathy. RNA transcripts gave rise to amplified TCR beta CDR3 regions. The TCR CDR3 was amplified in a first-round RT-PCR using the HTBI primer set. TCRdb independently ran MiXCR on the multiplex PCR reads; one entry per CDR3 protein. The sample holds 650,000 to 700,000 distinct CDR3 sequences, approximately 15% seen once. The sequencing sample was made of blood. The source is a man over 45 with Graves' hyperthyroidism.

The chain couples TRBV20-1 to TRBJ2-2, with TRBD2 matching over 11 bases. Germline V gene lookup returns CDR1 DFQATT and CDR2 SNEGSKA (reference sequence). The junction had 8 bases not matched to a gene; V was cut back by 5 bases and J by 6 bases. The CDR3 extends over 15 amino acids. The CDR3, as DNA: TGCAGTGCTGACACTAGCGGGAGCTCTTCCGGGGAGCTGTTTTTT. Protein: CSADTSGSSSGELFF.

The chain uses TRBV3-1 and TRBJ2-6, with D perhaps matching TRBD1 (5 bases). V lost 7 bases to trimming and J lost 4 bases, with 14 bases between them. This CDR3 has 15 amino acids. Germline V lookup: CDR1 LGHDT, CDR2 YNNKEL (reference sequence). The CDR3 region is CASTSQGPGANVLTF. CDR3 coding DNA: TGTGCCAGCACCAGTCAGGGCCCAGGGGCCAACGTCCTGACTTTC.

In its sample, this clonotype was seen a few times. The chain joins TRBV6-2 or TRBV6-3 to TRBJ1-2; 10 bases map to TRBD1. Unmatched junction bases numbered 13, after V lost 5 bases and J lost 7 bases. The CDR3 totals 16 residues. CDR1 and CDR2 from the germline V gene are MNHEY and SVGEGT. The CDR3 reads CASSGTGAGRVIGYTF. Written as DNA, the CDR3 is TGTGCCAGCAGTGGGACAGGGGCCGGTAGGGTAATTGGCTACACCTTC.

This clonotype was picked up many times. The chain combines TRBV2 with TRBJ2-2, with 13 bases matching TRBD2. This CDR3 has 16 amino acids. The V and J ends lost 6 bases and 1 base, in that order; junction bases with no gene match: 2. CDR1 is SNHLY, CDR2 FYNNEI, per germline. The CDR3 nucleotides are TGTGCCAGCAGGGGACTAGCGGGGAAGAACACCGGGGAGCTGTTTTTT. Its translation is CASRGLAGKNTGELFF.

J is TRBJ2-1 and V is TRBV19; perhaps D is TRBD1 or TRBD2 (5 bases each). CDR1 is LNHDA, CDR2 SQIVND, per germline (reference sequence). This CDR3 spans 16 amino acids. Trimming removed 0 bases from V and 4 bases from J, with 13 bases in between. CDR3 bases: TGTGCCAGTAGTATAGATCGGGGCGGGTCTTACAATGAGCAGTTCTTC. Its protein is CASSIDRGGSYNEQFF. The whole variable domain, remainder taken from reference TRBV19 and TRBJ2-1, is DGGITQSPKYLFRKEGQNVTLSCEQNLNHDAMYWYRQDPGQGLRLIYYSQIVNDFQKGDIAEGYSVSREKKESFPLTVTSAQKNPTAFYLCASSIDRGGSYNEQFFGPGTRLTVL.

This clonotype was seen more than once but under ten times. This sequence joins TRBV24-1 and TRBJ2-1; TRBD2 matches at 9 bases. The CDR3 extends over 16 amino acids. The germline gives CDR1 KGHDR, CDR2 SFDVKD. J lost 8 bases, V lost 3 bases, and 10 bases had no gene match. CDR3 sequence (DNA): TGTGCCACCAGTGATCCAGGGCTAGCGGGATCTGATGAGCAGTTCTTC. This translates into CATSDPGLAGSDEQFF.

This clonotype was recorded many times. The chain employs TRBV20-1 and TRBJ2-1; TRBD2 aligns across 9 bases. This CDR3 spans 14 amino acids. The V and J ends lost 5 bases and 6 bases, in that order; junction bases with no gene match: 8. The germline V gene has CDR1 DFQATT and CDR2 SNEGSKA (reference sequence). For the CDR3, the DNA is TGCAGTGCTTTGATAGCGGGAGTACGCAATGAGCAGTTCTTC. Encoded protein: CSALIAGVRNEQFF.

This clonotype came up a few times. The gene calls are TRBV29-1 and TRBJ2-1, with D perhaps TRBD2 (6 bases). With 1 base removed from V and 5 bases from J, the gap between germline ends came to 12 bases. Germline values: CDR1 SQVTM, CDR2 ANQGSEA. The CDR3 extends over 14 amino acids. CDR3 protein: CSVEGRRGNNEQFF. DNA for the CDR3: TGCAGCGTTGAAGGTCGGAGGGGTAACAATGAGCAGTTCTTC.

V usage is TRBV19 and J usage is TRBJ2-5; D remains ambiguous. The CDR3 consists of 13 residues. The V and J ends lost 1 base and 5 bases respectively, with 8 bases between them. Germline CDR1 is LNHDA and CDR2 is SQIVND (reference sequence). CDR3 protein: CASSIAYSETQYF. CDR3 sequence (DNA): TGTGCCAGTAGTATAGCGTACTCGGAGACCCAGTACTTC.

Many counts were recorded for this clonotype. The chain combines TRBV3-1 with TRBJ2-7, with TRBD2 matching 8 bases. The CDR3 is made up of 16 amino acids. Germline V gene lookup returns CDR1 LGHDT and CDR2 YNNKEL (reference sequence). V trimming: 3 bases; J trimming: 1 base; junction bases outside the gene matches: 8. The CDR3 DNA is TGTGCCAGCAGCCAGGGGGCTAGCGGGTTGTCCTACGAGCAGTACTTC. Translated, it gives CASSQGASGLSYEQYF.

This clonotype appeared many times. This chain links TRBV10-3 with TRBJ2-3, with D perhaps matching TRBD1 or TRBD2 (5 bases each). V was shortened by 7 bases and J by 2 bases, with 13 bases between the two germline ends. The CDR3 has 14 residues. Germline CDR1 ENHRY, CDR2 SYGVKD. CDR3 in amino acids: CAIKGPGLTDTQYF. CDR3 coding DNA: TGTGCCATCAAAGGTCCGGGGCTCACAGATACGCAGTATTTT.

CDR3 in DNA: TGCAGCGTTGAGAGCAGGCTCTACAATGAGCAGTTCTTC. It translates to CSVESRLYNEQFF. The rearrangement links TRBV29-1 to TRBJ2-1; D call uncertain. Germline CDR1 reads SQVTM; CDR2 reads ANQGSEA. The CDR3 is 13 amino acids. Trimming pared 3 bases from V and 3 bases from J, leaving 9 bases between.

This clonotype showed up many times. V gene TRBV27 combines with J gene TRBJ2-1; D remains ambiguous. The CDR3 runs 14 residues. Germline V gene data show CDR1 as MNHEY and CDR2 as SMNVEV (reference sequence). The germline V and J ends were trimmed by 3 bases and 6 bases, with 12 bases remaining between them. The CDR3 spells CASSFAVNSNEQFF. The CDR3 coding sequence is TGTGCCAGCAGTTTCGCGGTAAATAGCAATGAGCAGTTCTTC.

Many counts were recorded for this clonotype. The V and J genes are TRBV2 and TRBJ1-5; D remains unclear. Trimming shortened V by 2 bases and J by 4 bases, and 12 bases separated the two germline ends. The CDR3 covers 15 residues. Germline CDR1 SNHLY, CDR2 FYNNEI. The CDR3 DNA is TGTGCCAGCAGTGAAATTAGTTCCGGGAATCAGCCCCAGCATTTT. Its protein product is CASSEISSGNQPQHF.

This clonotype came up a few times. This chain joins TRBV7-2 and TRBJ2-1; 11 nucleotides agree with TRBD2. The V and J ends lost 5 bases and 8 bases, in that order; junction bases with no gene match: 17. CDR3 size: 18 residues. Per germline, CDR1 SGHTA and CDR2 FQGNSA. The CDR3 region has the DNA TGTGCCAGCAGCCGAGAGACTAGCGGGAAGTATGAGTGGGATGAGCAGTTCTTC. It specifies CASSRETSGKYEWDEQFF.

This clonotype was detected many times. The V and J genes are TRBV7-2 and TRBJ2-1, with D perhaps TRBD1 or TRBD2 (6 bases each). Germline-derived CDR1 and CDR2 are SGHTA and FQGNSA. This CDR3 has 16 amino acids. V lost 1 base, J lost 4 bases, and 14 bases lay in between. CDR3 protein: CASSLVGGTPYNEQFF. CDR3 sequence (DNA): TGTGCCAGCAGCTTAGTAGGGGGGACCCCTTACAATGAGCAGTTCTTC.

The chain uses TRBV28 and TRBJ2-3, with a weak D call TRBD2 (7 bases). Deletions cut 2 bases from V and 2 bases from J, with 11 bases between. The CDR3 loop spans 15 amino acids. Looked up from germline, CDR1 is MDHEN and CDR2 is SYDVKM. The CDR3 reads CASSLAGADTDTQYF. DNA of the CDR3: TGTGCCAGCAGTTTAGCGGGGGCTGACACAGATACGCAGTATTTT.